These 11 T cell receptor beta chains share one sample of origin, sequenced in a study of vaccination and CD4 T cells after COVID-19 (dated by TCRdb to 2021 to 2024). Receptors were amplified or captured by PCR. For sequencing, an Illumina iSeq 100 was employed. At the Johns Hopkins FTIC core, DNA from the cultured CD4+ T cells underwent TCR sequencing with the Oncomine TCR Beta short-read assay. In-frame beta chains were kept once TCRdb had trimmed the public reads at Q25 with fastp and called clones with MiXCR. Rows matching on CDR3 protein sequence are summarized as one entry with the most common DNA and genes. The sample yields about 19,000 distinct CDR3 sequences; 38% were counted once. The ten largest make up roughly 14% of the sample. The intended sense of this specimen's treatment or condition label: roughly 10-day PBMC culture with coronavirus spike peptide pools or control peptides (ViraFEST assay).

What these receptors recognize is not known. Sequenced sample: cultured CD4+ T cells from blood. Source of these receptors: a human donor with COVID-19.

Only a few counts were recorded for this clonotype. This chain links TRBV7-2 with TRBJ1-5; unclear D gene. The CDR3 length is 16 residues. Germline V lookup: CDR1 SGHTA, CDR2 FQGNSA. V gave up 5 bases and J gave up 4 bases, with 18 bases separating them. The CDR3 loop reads CASSPAGGVRNQPQHF. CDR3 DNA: TGTGCCAGCAGCCCAGCTGGTGGAGTAAGGAATCAGCCCCAGCATTTT.

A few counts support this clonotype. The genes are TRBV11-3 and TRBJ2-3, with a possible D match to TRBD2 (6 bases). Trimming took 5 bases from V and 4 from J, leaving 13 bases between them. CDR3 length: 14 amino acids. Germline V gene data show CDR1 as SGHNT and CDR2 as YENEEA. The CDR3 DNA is TGTGCCAGCAGCGATGGAGGGATCGCAGATACGCAGTATTTT. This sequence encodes CASSDGGIADTQYF.

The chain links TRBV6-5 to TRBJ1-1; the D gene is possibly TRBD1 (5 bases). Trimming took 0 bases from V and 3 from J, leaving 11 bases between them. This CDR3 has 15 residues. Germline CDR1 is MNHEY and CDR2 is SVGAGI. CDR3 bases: TGTGCCAGCAGTTACTCGAGGACATATGACACTGAAGCTTTCTTT. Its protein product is CASSYSRTYDTEAFF.

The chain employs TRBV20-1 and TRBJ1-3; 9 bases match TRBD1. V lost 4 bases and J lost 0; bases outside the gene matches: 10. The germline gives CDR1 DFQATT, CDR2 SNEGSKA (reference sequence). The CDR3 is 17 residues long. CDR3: CSANRDREGGSGNTIYF. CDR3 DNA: TGCAGTGCTAACCGGGACAGGGAAGGGGGCTCTGGAAACACCATATATTTT.

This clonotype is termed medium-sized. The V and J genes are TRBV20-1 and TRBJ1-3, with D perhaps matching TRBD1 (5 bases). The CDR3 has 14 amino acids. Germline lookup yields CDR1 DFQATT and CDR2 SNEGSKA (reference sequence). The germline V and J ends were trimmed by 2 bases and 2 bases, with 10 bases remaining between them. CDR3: CSARRVGAGNTIYF. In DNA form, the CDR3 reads TGCAGTGCTAGACGGGTAGGGGCTGGAAACACCATATATTTT.

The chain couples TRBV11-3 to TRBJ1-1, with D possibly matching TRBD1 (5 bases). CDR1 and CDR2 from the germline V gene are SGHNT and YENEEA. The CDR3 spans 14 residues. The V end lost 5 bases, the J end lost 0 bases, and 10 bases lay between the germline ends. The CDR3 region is CASSRGHMNTEAFF. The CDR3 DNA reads TGTGCCAGCAGCCGGGGCCATATGAACACTGAAGCTTTCTTT.

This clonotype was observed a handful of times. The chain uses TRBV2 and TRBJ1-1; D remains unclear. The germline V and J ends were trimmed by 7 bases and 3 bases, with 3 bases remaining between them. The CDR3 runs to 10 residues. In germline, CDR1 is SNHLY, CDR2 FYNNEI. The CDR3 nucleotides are TGTGCCAGCAATGACACTGAAGCTTTCTTT. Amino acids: CASNDTEAFF.

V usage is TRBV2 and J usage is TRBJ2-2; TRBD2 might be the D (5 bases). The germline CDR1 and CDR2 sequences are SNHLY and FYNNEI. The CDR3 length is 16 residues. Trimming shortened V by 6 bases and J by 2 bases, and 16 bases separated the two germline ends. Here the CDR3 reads CASRETWRANTGELFF. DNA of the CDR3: TGTGCCAGCAGGGAAACGTGGCGGGCCAACACCGGGGAGCTGTTTTTT. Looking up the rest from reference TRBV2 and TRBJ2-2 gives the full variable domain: EPEVTQTPSHQVTQMGQEVILRCVPISNHLYFYWYRQILGQKVEFLVSFYNNEISEKSEIFDDQFSVERPDGSNFTLKIRSTKLEDSAMYFCASRETWRANTGELFFGEGSRLTVL.

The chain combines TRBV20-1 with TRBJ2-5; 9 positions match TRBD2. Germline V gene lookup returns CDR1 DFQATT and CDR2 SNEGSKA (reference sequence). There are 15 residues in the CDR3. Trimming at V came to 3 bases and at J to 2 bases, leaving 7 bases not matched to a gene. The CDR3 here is CSARKAAGGQETQYF. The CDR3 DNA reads TGCAGTGCTAGGAAGGCAGCGGGGGGACAAGAGACCCAGTACTTC.

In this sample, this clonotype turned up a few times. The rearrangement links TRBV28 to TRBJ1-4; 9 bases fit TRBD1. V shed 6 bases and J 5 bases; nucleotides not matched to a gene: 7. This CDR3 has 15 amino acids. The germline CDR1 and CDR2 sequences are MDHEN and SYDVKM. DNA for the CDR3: TGTGCCAGCAGCCAGCGGACAGGGGCGAATGAAAAACTGTTTTTT. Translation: CASSQRTGANEKLFF. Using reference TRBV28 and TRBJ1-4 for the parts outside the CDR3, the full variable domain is DVKVTQSSRYLVKRTGEKVFLECVQDMDHENMFWYRQDPGLGLRLIYFSYDVKMKEKGDIPEGYSVSREKKERFSLILESASTNQTSMYLCASSQRTGANEKLFFGSGTQLSVL.

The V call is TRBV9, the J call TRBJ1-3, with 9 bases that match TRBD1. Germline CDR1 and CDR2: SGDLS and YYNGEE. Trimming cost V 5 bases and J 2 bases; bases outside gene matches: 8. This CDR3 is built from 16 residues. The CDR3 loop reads CASRLQGALPGNTIYF. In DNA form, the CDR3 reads TGTGCCAGCAGGCTACAGGGGGCGCTCCCTGGAAACACCATATATTTT.